This T cell receptor (beta chain) is drawn from a study of cytomegalovirus exposure and HLA in healthy donors. The primer mix had 60 Vbeta and 13 Jbeta primers. Clones were sequenced by immunoSEQ multiplex PCR, and TCRdb holds only the in-frame ones, with some missing. Of roughly 120,000 clones in the sample, less than 80% were seen once. This clone is a singleton in its sample. Its antigen remains unidentified. Study-wide findings and caveats: Fewer N-insertions than the roughly 630-donor mean were reportedly shown by an Asian-associated ancestry cluster in a later analysis. Judged likely to be a sequencing artifact was a cluster of highly shared sequence variants.

This CDR3 is 19 amino acids long. This receptor was taken from a man aged 50 to 60 in good health and CMV-seronegative. The chain employs TRBV21-1 and TRBJ2-6; TRBD1 is taken as the D call from the table, unchecked against the DNA. TRBV21-1 is assigned pseudogene status. Sequencing used PBMCs. CDR3 nucleotide sequence: TGTCCAACAGGGTCTGTGGGACCCCCCCCCTCGGGTGGGGCCAACGTCCTGACTTTC. Translating gives CPTGSVGPPPSGGANVLTF.